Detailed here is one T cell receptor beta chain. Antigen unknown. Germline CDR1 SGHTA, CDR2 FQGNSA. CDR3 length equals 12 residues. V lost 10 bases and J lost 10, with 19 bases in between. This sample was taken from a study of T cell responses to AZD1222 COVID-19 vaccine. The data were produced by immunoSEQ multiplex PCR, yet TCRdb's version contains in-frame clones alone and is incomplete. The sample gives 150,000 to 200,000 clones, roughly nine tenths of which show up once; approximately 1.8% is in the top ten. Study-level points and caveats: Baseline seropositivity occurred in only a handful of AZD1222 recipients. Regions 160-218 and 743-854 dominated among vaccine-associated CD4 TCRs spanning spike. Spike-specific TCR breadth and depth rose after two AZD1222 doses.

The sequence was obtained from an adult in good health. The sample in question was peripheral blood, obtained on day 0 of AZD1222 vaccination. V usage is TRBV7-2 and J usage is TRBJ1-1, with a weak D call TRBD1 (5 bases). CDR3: CAIDPDKGLAFF. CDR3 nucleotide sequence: TGTGCCATCGACCCAGACAAGGGGTTAGCTTTCTTT.